This T cell receptor (beta chain) emerged from a study of tumor-infiltrating lymphocytes in primary liver carcinoma. Across the study: The five patients, who were men and women, ranged in age from 30 to 69 years. Tumors were staged T1-T3 N0M0 and measured 4.2 to 10 cm across. Whole-study findings and limits: Tumors had a significantly higher top-250-clone fraction than blood (p = 0.039).

Both RNA and DNA were isolated together from around 20-30 mg of bulk tissue that had not been sorted. Treatment of the patients' primary liver carcinoma consisted of surgical resection. On this clonotype: Its target is not known. A junction end diverges from the germline sequence, so it may reflect a read error.

Production of TCR beta cDNA used around 0.45 ug total RNA together with a constant-region primer. Employing slightly modified ARM-PCR, three nested multiplex PCR rounds were run, and these gave rise to the TCR beta libraries. Rounds one and two of PCR, each of 10 cycles, were primed with TRBV1-TRBV30 forward primers and a C-beta reverse primer. TCRdb called the multiplex PCR reads again in MiXCR, with one record for every CDR3 protein. The sample has under 150,000 distinct CDR3 sequences; approximately 71% are singletons. The germline V gene encodes CDR1 LGHNA and CDR2 YNFKEQ. The CDR3 length is 17 residues.

The chain couples TRBV4-2 to TRBJ2-1; TRBD2 matches 7 bases. The sequenced material came from tumor-adjacent normal liver tissue. The origin of this receptor is a woman aged 60-75 years with primary liver carcinoma and hepatitis B virus infection. DNA of the CDR3: TGTGCCAGCAGTCAAGATCCGGCTAGCGGAGCATACGATGAGCAGTTCTTC. It codes for CASSQDPASGAYDEQFF.